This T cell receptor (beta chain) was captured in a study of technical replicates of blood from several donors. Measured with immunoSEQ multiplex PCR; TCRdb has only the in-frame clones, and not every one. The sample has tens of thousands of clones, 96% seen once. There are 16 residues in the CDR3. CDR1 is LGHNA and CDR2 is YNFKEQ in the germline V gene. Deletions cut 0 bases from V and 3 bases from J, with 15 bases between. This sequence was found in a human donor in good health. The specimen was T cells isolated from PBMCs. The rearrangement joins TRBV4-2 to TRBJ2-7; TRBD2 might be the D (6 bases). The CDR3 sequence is CASSQDLGSIDYEQYF. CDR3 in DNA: TGTGCCAGCAGCCAAGATCTCGGGAGTATAGACTACGAGCAGTACTTC.